The sequence of this T cell receptor (beta chain) was determined in a study of vaccination and CD4 T cells after COVID-19. CD4+ T cells that had been cultured provided DNA sequenced with the Oncomine TCR Beta short-read assay. TCRdb reanalysed the PCR reads using MiXCR and keeps one entry per CDR3 protein. The table has 15,000 to 20,000 distinct CDR3 sequences, around half seen once. Germline V gene sequence: CDR1 MNHNS, CDR2 SASEGT. With 8 bases removed from V and 5 bases from J, the gap between germline ends came to 15 bases. The CDR3 has 13 amino acids. Only a few counts were recorded for this clonotype. Its antigen is unknown. Specified treatment: roughly ten-day PBMC culture with coronavirus spike peptide pools or control peptides (ViraFEST assay).

The chain employs TRBV6-1 and TRBJ2-5; a possible D gene is TRBD1 (5 bases). Sequencing used CD4+ T cells from blood, cultured in vitro, obtained before SARS-CoV-2 vaccination. The TCR sequence derives from a human donor who had recovered from COVID-19. CDR3 DNA: TGTGCCAGCCTTGGAGTAAAGGGGGAGACCCAGTACTTC. Its protein product is CASLGVKGETQYF.